The clone carrying this T cell receptor beta chain was found a few times. The CDR3 is made up of 16 amino acids. V was pared by 1 base and J by 2 bases, with 16 bases between. CDR1 and CDR2 (germline): SGHDT, YYEEEE. These data belong to a study of CD8 T cells in Susac syndrome. RNA totalling about 0.5 to 1 ug underwent reverse transcription with random hexamers. TCRdb re-derived calls from the immunoSEQ multiplex PCR reads in MiXCR, one entry per CDR3 protein. The table records about 160,000 distinct CDR3 sequences, 92% of them present only once. Sequencing used CD4+ T cells from PBMCs. The TCR was taken from a human donor in good health. The chain recombines TRBV5-6 with TRBJ2-7; D remains unclear. CDR3: CASSLRKAVDAYEQYF. CDR3 DNA sequence: TGTGCCAGCAGCTTGCGAAAGGCCGTCGATGCCTACGAGCAGTACTTC.